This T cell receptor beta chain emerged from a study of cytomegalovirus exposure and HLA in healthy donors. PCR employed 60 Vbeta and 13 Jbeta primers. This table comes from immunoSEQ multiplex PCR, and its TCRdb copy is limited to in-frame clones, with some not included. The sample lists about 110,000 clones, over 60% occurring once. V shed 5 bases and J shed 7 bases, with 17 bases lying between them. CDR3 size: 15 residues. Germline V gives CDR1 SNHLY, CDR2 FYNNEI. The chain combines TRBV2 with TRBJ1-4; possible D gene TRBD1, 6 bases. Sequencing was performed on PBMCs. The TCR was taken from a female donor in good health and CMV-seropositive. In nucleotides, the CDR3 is TGTGCCAGCAGTCCTAGGGGGGGCTTTGGTGAAAAACTGTTTTTT. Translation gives CASSPRGGFGEKLFF.